These 22 T cell receptor beta chains originate from one sample sequenced in a study of T cells in Graves' hyperthyroidism and ophthalmopathy. Amplified TCR beta CDR3 regions came from RNA transcripts. The HTBI primer set was used in a first-round RT-PCR of the TCR CDR3. In TCRdb, the multiplex PCR reads were re-called with MiXCR into one record per CDR3 protein. The table has about 600,000 distinct CDR3 sequences, 11% to 15% seen once. Material for sequencing was blood. Source of these receptors: a woman aged 18-29 years with Graves' ophthalmopathy.

The table lists this clonotype with many counts. This chain uses TRBV6-5 with TRBJ1-2; 7 bases align to TRBD1. Trimming at V came to 2 bases and at J to 3 bases, leaving 3 bases not matched to a gene. Germline-derived CDR1 and CDR2 are MNHEY and SVGAGI. The CDR3 length is 14 residues. Written as DNA, the CDR3 is TGTGCCAGCAGTTACACCGACAGGGACTATGGCTACACCTTC. This encodes CASSYTDRDYGYTF.

Of note for this clonotype: At one boundary the junction diverges from the germline segment, which might be a read error. The chain uses TRBV12-3 or TRBV12-4 and TRBJ2-1; D uncertain. CDR3 length: 13 residues. This CDR3 reads CASSLPPRNEQLF. The CDR3 region has the DNA TGTGCCAGCAGTTTACCCCCGCGGAATGAGCAGCTCTTC.

The table lists this clonotype with many counts. The rearrangement links TRBV29-1 to TRBJ2-5, with TRBD2 identical over 10 bases. The CDR3 runs to 15 residues. V shed 6 bases, J shed 0 bases, and the junction held 7 bases outside the gene matches. The germline V gene encodes CDR1 SQVTM and CDR2 ANQGSEA. As DNA, the CDR3 is TGCAGCGTACCCCCGGGACTAGCGTACCAAGAGACCCAGTACTTC. Translation: CSVPPGLAYQETQYF.

This chain links TRBV7-2 with TRBJ2-7, with 8 bases that match TRBD2. Per the germline V gene, CDR1 is SGHTA and CDR2 is FQGNSA. Germline trimming cut 4 bases from V and 3 bases from J; bases unmatched to any gene: 11. This CDR3 region has 16 residues. CDR3 nucleotides: TGTGCCAGCAGCTCCGGGGGGGGACTCTCCAACTACGAGCAGTACTTC. Its translation: CASSSGGGLSNYEQYF.

On this clonotype itself: A much larger clone differs from this one at a single base, so this may be a read error. The chain is built from TRBV7-9 and TRBJ1-1; TRBD1 aligns across 7 bases. The CDR3 extends over 13 amino acids. J lost 7 bases, V lost 2 bases, and 4 bases had no gene match. The germline CDR1 and CDR2 sequences are SEHNR and FQNEAQ (reference sequence). The CDR3: CASSLQGVSEAFF. In nucleotides, the CDR3 is TGTGCCAGCAGCTTACAGGGGGTCAGTGAAGCTTTCTTT.

The sample holds many counts of this clonotype. The chain combines TRBV20-1 with TRBJ1-2, with D uncertain. CDR3 length: 14 amino acids. Germline V gene sequence: CDR1 DFQATT, CDR2 SNEGSKA (reference sequence). Trimming cost V 3 bases and J 5 bases, with 16 bases left between them. CDR3 DNA sequence: TGCAGTGCTAGTTGGCACGGCAGGTCGTATGGCTACACCTTC. Amino acids: CSASWHGRSYGYTF.

In its sample, this clonotype was seen many times. V gene TRBV11-2 combines with J gene TRBJ2-7, with D uncertain. CDR1 and CDR2 from the germline V gene are SGHAT and FQNNGV. Deletions cut 1 base from V and 3 bases from J, with 13 bases between. This CDR3 is 15 amino acids long. For the CDR3, the DNA is TGTGCCAGCAGCTTAGGTCCAGGAATCTTCTACGAGCAGTACTTC. Amino acids: CASSLGPGIFYEQYF. Full variable domain (rest looked up from reference TRBV11-2 and TRBJ2-7): EAGVAQSPRYKIIEKRQSVAFWCNPISGHATLYWYQQILGQGPKLLIQFQNNGVVDDSQLPKDRFSAERLKGVDSTLKIQPAKLEDSAVYLCASSLGPGIFYEQYFGPGTRLTVT.

The genes are TRBV2 and TRBJ2-4; D call uncertain. V was cut by 8 bases and J by 0 bases, with 17 bases left in between. The CDR3 is made up of 16 amino acids. Germline loops: CDR1 SNHLY, CDR2 FYNNEI. This CDR3 is CASDVDRLLAKNIQYF. The CDR3 DNA reads as TGTGCCAGCGACGTCGACCGGTTATTAGCCAAAAACATTCAGTACTTC.

The V and J genes are TRBV19 and TRBJ1-6; D possibly corresponds to TRBD1 (5 bases). The V end was cut by 11 bases, the J end by 6 bases, with 23 bases between. The V gene's germline CDR1 is LNHDA and CDR2 SQIVND (reference sequence). The CDR3 spans 16 residues. The CDR3 nucleotides read TGTGCCCTATTACCGGGACCTAGTATTCCTAATTCACCCCTCCACTTT. Translated: CALLPGPSIPNSPLHF.

The table lists this clonotype with many counts. This chain joins TRBV27 and TRBJ1-1; no firm D call. V lost 4 bases and J 3 bases, leaving 12 bases between the germline ends. This CDR3 spans 14 amino acids. CDR1 MNHEY and CDR2 SMNVEV come from the germline V gene (reference sequence). The CDR3 sequence is CASSWGGEYTEAFF. The CDR3 DNA reads TGTGCCAGCAGTTGGGGTGGTGAGTACACTGAAGCTTTCTTT.

For this clonotype: A much more abundant neighbour one base away suggests this may be a read error. The chain combines TRBV6-2 or TRBV6-3 with TRBJ2-3; D may be TRBD1 or TRBD2 (6 bases each). Germline CDR1 and CDR2: MNHEY and SVGEGT. The CDR3 sequence is 13 residues long. V dropped 5 bases and J dropped 9 bases, with 15 bases sitting between them. This chain's CDR3 is CASSESTGATQYF. The CDR3 coding sequence is TGTGCCAGCAGTGAGTCGACGGGGGCGACGCAGTATTTT.

This clonotype appeared a single time. This may be a read error, as it is one base from a much larger clone. This sequence joins TRBV7-3 and TRBJ2-4, with D possibly matching TRBD1 (6 bases). The CDR3 sequence is 15 residues long. Germline CDR1 is SGHTA and CDR2 is FQGTGA. CDR3 nucleotide sequence: TGTACCAGCAGCTTAACAGGGCCAGCCAAAAACATTCAGTACTTC. Its translation: CTSSLTGPAKNIQYF.

This clonotype appeared many times. CDR3 nucleotide sequence: TGTGCCAGCAGACCTTTTCGAGTGTCCGAGCAGTACTTC. Translated, it gives CASRPFRVSEQYF. The chain uses TRBV28 and TRBJ2-7, with D hard to call. Per germline, CDR1 MDHEN and CDR2 SYDVKM. Trimming cost V 6 bases and J 6 bases, with 15 bases left between them. The CDR3 spans 13 residues. Based on the CDR3 plus reference TRBV28 and TRBJ2-7, the full variable domain is DVKVTQSSRYLVKRTGEKVFLECVQDMDHENMFWYRQDPGLGLRLIYFSYDVKMKEKGDIPEGYSVSREKKERFSLILESASTNQTSMYLCASRPFRVSEQYFGPGTRLTVT.

The chain recombines TRBV20-1 with TRBJ2-2, with D possibly matching TRBD1 (5 bases). The length of the CDR3 is 15 residues. CDR1 is DFQATT and CDR2 is SNEGSKA in the germline V gene (reference sequence). Trimming stripped 3 bases from V and 0 bases from J, with 11 bases between. CDR3 protein: CSASPGFANTGELFF. The CDR3 nucleotides read TGCAGTGCTAGCCCAGGGTTCGCGAACACCGGGGAGCTGTTTTTT.

This clonotype was seen at least ten times. This rearrangement joins TRBV7-6 to TRBJ2-7, with 11 bases identical to TRBD1. Per germline, CDR1 SGHVS and CDR2 FNYEAQ. The length of the CDR3 is 15 residues. The V segment lost 4 bases and the J segment 2 bases; nucleotides outside the gene matches: 4. CDR3 DNA sequence: TGTGCCAGCAGCTCCTCGGGACAGGGGGCCTACGAGCAGTACTTC. Residues: CASSSSGQGAYEQYF.

Comments on this clonotype: A read error may account for a junction end that differs from germline. V and J are TRBV7-9 and TRBJ2-1, with D possibly TRBD1 on 6 matching bases. The CDR3 covers 15 residues. Germline V gene data show CDR1 as SEHNR and CDR2 as FQNEAQ (reference sequence). CDR3 region: CASSLVQGSYSEQFF. The CDR3 region has the DNA TGTGCCAGCAGCTTAGTCCAGGGGTCCTACAGTGAGCAGTTCTTC.

Comments on this clonotype: Possible read error: a much larger clone is one base away. The chain is built from TRBV29-1 and TRBJ1-1, with D possibly TRBD1 on 5 matching bases. V lost 6 bases and J lost 12, with 17 bases in between. Per germline, CDR1 SQVTM and CDR2 ANQGSEA. CDR3 length: 11 residues. The CDR3 protein is CSVADGHGTFF. The CDR3 coding sequence is TGCAGCGTAGCCGACGGACACGGGACTTTCTTT.

This clonotype has only a few counts. The rearrangement uses TRBV19 and TRBJ2-7, with D maybe TRBD2 (6 bases). Germline CDR1 reads LNHDA; CDR2 reads SQIVND (reference sequence). Trimming removed 1 base from V and 7 bases from J, with 14 bases in between. The CDR3 has 14 amino acids. This CDR3 is CASSIVGYGGEQYF. CDR3 nucleotide sequence: TGTGCCAGTAGTATAGTGGGATACGGGGGTGAGCAGTACTTC.

This clonotype was seen at least ten times. The rearrangement links TRBV16 to TRBJ1-5, with a weak D call TRBD1 (5 bases). The CDR3 has 17 amino acids. Germline V gene sequence: CDR1 KGHSY, CDR2 FQNENV. V was pared by 0 bases and J by 0 bases, with 12 bases between. The CDR3 here is CASSQSAGTYSNQPQHF. CDR3 in DNA: TGTGCCAGCAGCCAATCCGCCGGGACCTATAGCAATCAGCCCCAGCATTTT.

This clonotype was seen at least ten times. The CDR3 sequence: CASSLGQDMTYEQYF. As DNA, the CDR3 is TGTGCCAGCAGTTTAGGACAGGATATGACCTACGAGCAGTACTTC. The J gene is TRBJ2-7, the V gene TRBV28; 7 bases are shared with TRBD1. This CDR3 is built from 15 residues. V lost 2 bases to trimming and J lost 2 bases; unmatched junction nucleotides: 6. From germline, CDR1 is MDHEN and CDR2 SYDVKM.

This clonotype was recorded at least ten times. The chain is built from TRBV2 and TRBJ2-1; 7 nucleotides align to TRBD2. From germline, CDR1 is SNHLY and CDR2 FYNNEI. V shed 4 bases and J 2 bases; nucleotides not matched to a gene: 2. The length of the CDR3 is 14 residues. CDR3 region: CASSATSAYNEQFF. For the CDR3, the DNA is TGTGCCAGCAGTGCAACTAGCGCCTACAATGAGCAGTTCTTC. Based on the CDR3 plus reference TRBV2 and TRBJ2-1, the full variable domain is EPEVTQTPSHQVTQMGQEVILRCVPISNHLYFYWYRQILGQKVEFLVSFYNNEISEKSEIFDDQFSVERPDGSNFTLKIRSTKLEDSAMYFCASSATSAYNEQFFGPGTRLTVL.

In this sample, this clonotype turned up a few times. This chain uses TRBV6-1 with TRBJ1-2; D is undetermined. The CDR3 is 14 residues long. Germline CDR1 reads MNHNS; CDR2 reads SASEGT. V was trimmed by 8 bases and J by 0 bases, leaving 13 bases between them. CDR3 nucleotides: TGTGCCAGCGGGTCGCTGAACTCTAACTATGGCTACACCTTC. This gives the protein CASGSLNSNYGYTF.